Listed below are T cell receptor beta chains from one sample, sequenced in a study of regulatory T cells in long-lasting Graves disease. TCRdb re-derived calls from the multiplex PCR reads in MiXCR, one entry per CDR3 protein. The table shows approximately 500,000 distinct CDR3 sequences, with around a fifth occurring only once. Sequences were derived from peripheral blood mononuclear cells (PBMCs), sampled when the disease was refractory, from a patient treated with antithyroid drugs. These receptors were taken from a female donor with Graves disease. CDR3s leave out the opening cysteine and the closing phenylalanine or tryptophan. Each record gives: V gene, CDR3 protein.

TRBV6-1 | ASSERMHSYNSPLH
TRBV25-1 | ASSFGGIQYGYT
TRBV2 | ASSEGAYEAF
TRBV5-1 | ASSQDGGRYEQY
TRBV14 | ASSHRGDTQY
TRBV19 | ASSLNVGNRPYGYT
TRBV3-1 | ASSHTHTGELF
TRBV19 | ASRRASNTEAF
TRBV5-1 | ASSGGGLSYEQY
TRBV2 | ASRRTAFNQPQH
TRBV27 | ASSPQRGGTDTQY
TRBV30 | AWSKEGDYGYT